One sample yielded the 29 T cell receptor beta chains listed below, sequenced in a study of cytomegalovirus exposure and HLA in healthy donors. A multiplex PCR was run with 60 Vbeta primers and 13 Jbeta primers. The method was immunoSEQ multiplex PCR; TCRdb's version includes in-frame clones alone and lacks a portion of them. The sample has more than 90,000 clones, around 75% seen once. The sequencing sample was made of PBMCs. The receptors shown here come from a man aged 50 to 59 in good health and CMV-seronegative.

This sequence joins TRBV30 and TRBJ2-3; TRBD2 aligns across 8 bases. The V gene's germline CDR1 is GTSNPN and CDR2 SVGIG (reference sequence). The CDR3 runs 13 residues. Losses at the gene ends were 5 bases for V and 2 bases for J; bases not matched to a gene: 3. CDR3 nucleotide sequence: TGTGCCTGGGCGGGGGGCTACACAGATACGCAGTATTTT. Its translation is CAWAGGYTDTQYF.

This clone has just one count. J is TRBJ2-7 and V is TRBV7-8; 7 bases map to TRBD2. CDR1 is SGHVS and CDR2 is FQNEAQ in the germline V gene. Trimming took 4 bases from V and 7 from J; bases not matched to a gene: 1. The CDR3 spans 11 residues. CDR3 amino acids: CASSWGGEQYF. The CDR3 nucleotides read TGTGCCAGCAGCTGGGGGGGGGAGCAGTACTTC.

In its sample, this clone was seen a few times. This chain joins TRBV5-5 and TRBJ1-5; possibly TRBD1 for D (5 bases). CDR1 and CDR2 from the germline V gene are SGHKS and YYEKEE (reference sequence). V shed 2 bases and J shed 0 bases, with 9 bases lying between them. This CDR3 contains 15 residues. The CDR3 region has the DNA TGTGCCAGCAGCTTCTGGGGCAATAGCAATCAGCCCCAGCATTTT. Its protein product is CASSFWGNSNQPQHF.

The J gene is TRBJ2-7, the V gene TRBV5-6, with TRBD1 as a possible D gene (6 bases). This CDR3 contains 15 residues. The germline CDR1 and CDR2 sequences are SGHDT and YYEEEE. The V end lost 0 bases, the J end lost 1 base, and 11 bases lay between the germline ends. The CDR3 sequence: CASSLGQGISYEQYF. CDR3 nucleotide sequence: TGTGCCAGCAGCTTGGGCCAGGGGATATCCTACGAGCAGTACTTC.

V usage is TRBV30 and J usage is TRBJ2-5; 7 bases align to TRBD1. This CDR3 has 14 amino acids. V trimming: 3 bases; J trimming: 5 bases; junction bases outside the gene matches: 9. Germline V CDR1 and CDR2: GTSNPN, SVGIG (reference sequence). CDR3 DNA sequence: TGTGCCTGGAGCGAGGGGGCCCTCGGGGAGACCCAGTACTTC. It codes for CAWSEGALGETQYF.

V gene TRBV27 combines with J gene TRBJ2-7; tentatively, D is TRBD2 (6 bases). V lost 5 bases, J lost 5 bases, and 10 bases lay in between. CDR1 and CDR2 from the germline V gene are MNHEY and SMNVEV (reference sequence). The CDR3 is 12 amino acids. CDR3 residues: CASSRGINEQYF. CDR3 DNA: TGTGCCAGCAGTCGGGGGATCAACGAGCAGTACTTC.

CDR3: CASSEKGTGGETQYF. CDR3 DNA sequence: TGTGCCAGCAGTGAGAAAGGGACAGGGGGGGAGACCCAGTACTTC. This chain uses TRBV6-1 with TRBJ2-5; 11 nucleotides match TRBD1. This CDR3 spans 15 amino acids. The germline V gene encodes CDR1 MNHNS and CDR2 SASEGT. Trimming removed 3 bases from V and 5 bases from J; junction bases left unmatched: 5.

This clone has more than one count but fewer than ten. This chain uses TRBV20-1 with TRBJ2-5; tentative D call: TRBD2 (6 bases). The germline CDR1 and CDR2 sequences are DFQATT and SNEGSKA (reference sequence). The CDR3 has 11 amino acids. V gave up 3 bases and J gave up 11 bases, with 13 bases separating them. CDR3 region: CSARGPGEQYF. The CDR3 region has the DNA TGCAGTGCTAGGGGGCCGGGAGAGCAGTACTTC.

This chain joins TRBV4-1 and TRBJ1-1; 9 bases are shared with TRBD1. This CDR3 is 15 amino acids long. V gave up 4 bases and J gave up 4 bases; unmatched junction bases: 7. Germline CDR1 reads MGHRA; CDR2 reads YSYEKL. The CDR3 is CASSRTGTGTTEAFF. CDR3 nucleotide sequence: TGCGCCAGCAGCCGCACCGGGACAGGGACCACTGAAGCTTTCTTT.

The chain combines TRBV28 with TRBJ1-3, with unresolved D. Germline V gene lookup returns CDR1 MDHEN and CDR2 SYDVKM. The CDR3 spans 17 residues. Trimming took 4 bases from V and 1 from J, leaving 17 bases between them. CDR3 in DNA: TGTGCCAGCAGTTATCCCTCCCCAGGCCAGTCTGGAAACACCATATATTTT. Residues: CASSYPSPGQSGNTIYF.

The V and J genes are TRBV27 and TRBJ1-4, with D possibly matching TRBD1 (5 bases). CDR1 is MNHEY, CDR2 SMNVEV, per germline (reference sequence). This CDR3 comprises 13 residues. V was shortened by 6 bases and J by 3 bases, with 8 bases between the two germline ends. The CDR3 loop is CASSRAANEKLFF. The CDR3 bases are TGTGCCAGCAGCAGGGCGGCTAATGAAAAACTGTTTTTT.

The rearrangement joins TRBV6-1 to TRBJ1-2, with 7 nucleotides matching TRBD1. Trimming cost V 6 bases and J 7 bases; bases outside gene matches: 5. CDR1 MNHNS and CDR2 SASEGT come from the germline V gene. The CDR3 length is 12 residues. The chain's CDR3 is CASRLNRGGYTF. The CDR3 DNA follows: TGTGCCAGCAGGCTCAACAGGGGTGGCTACACCTTC.

This clone was seen just once. The chain joins TRBV28 to TRBJ1-1, with 9 bases lining up with TRBD1. After removal of 3 bases from V and 10 bases from J, the junction contained 12 bases not matched to a gene. The CDR3 runs 15 residues. Germline V gives CDR1 MDHEN, CDR2 SYDVKM. DNA of the CDR3: TGTGCCAGCAGTTTGGACACAGGGGGCAGGGTGAGAGCTTTCTTT. It specifies CASSLDTGGRVRAFF.

The chain couples TRBV15 to TRBJ2-5; D not resolved. Germline V gene lookup returns CDR1 LNHNV and CDR2 YYDKDF (reference sequence). Between the trimmed V and J ends, which lost 1 base and 9 bases, there was a span of 9 bases. The CDR3 runs 12 residues. CDR3 bases: TGTGCCACCAGCAGAGGGCCGTCGTCCCAGTACTTC. It encodes CATSRGPSSQYF.

The chain employs TRBV5-3 and TRBJ2-1; D is uncertain. TRBV5-3 has ORF status, its function being uncertain. The CDR3 contains 12 residues. The ends were cut back, 4 bases at V and 5 bases at J, with 7 bases in the middle. CDR3 loop: CARSHGDNEQFF. CDR3 DNA: TGTGCCAGAAGCCACGGAGACAATGAGCAGTTCTTC.

The V call is TRBV7-3, the J call TRBJ2-1, with a tentative D call TRBD1 (5 bases). Germline loops: CDR1 SGHTA, CDR2 FQGTGA. The CDR3 covers 13 residues. Trimming shortened V by 6 bases and J by 6 bases, and 12 bases separated the two germline ends. CDR3 DNA: TGTGCCAGCAGTTTATTCCAGGGCAATGAGCAGTTCTTC. This sequence encodes CASSLFQGNEQFF.

The table lists this clone with a few counts. V and J are TRBV7-2 and TRBJ1-1, with D possibly TRBD1 on 5 matching bases. Between the trimmed V and J ends, which lost 2 bases and 5 bases, there was a span of 15 bases. The germline V gene has CDR1 SGHTA and CDR2 FQGNSA. CDR3 length: 15 amino acids. The DNA of the CDR3 is TGTGCCAGCAGCTTAACGGGTAAGGGGCGGACTGAAGCTTTCTTT. This gives the protein CASSLTGKGRTEAFF.

This clone was recorded a few times. The chain has TRBV6-5 and TRBJ1-1; tentatively, D is TRBD1 (5 bases). V was clipped by 10 bases and J by 4 bases, with 19 bases between them. Per the germline V gene, CDR1 is MNHEY and CDR2 is SVGAGI. The length of the CDR3 is 14 residues. In DNA form, the CDR3 reads TGTGCCACCCGCCCGGCCCAAAGGGGCACTGAAGCTTTCTTT. Translated: CATRPAQRGTEAFF.

This rearrangement joins TRBV19 to TRBJ2-3; maybe TRBD2 (5 bases). The CDR3 sequence is 15 residues long. The germline V gene encodes CDR1 LNHDA and CDR2 SQIVND (reference sequence). The V end lost 9 bases, the J end lost 0 bases, and 16 bases lay between the germline ends. In DNA, the CDR3 is TGTGCCAGCCTTGAGGGATCCTCTAGCACAGATACGCAGTATTTT. Translation: CASLEGSSSTDTQYF.

The chain combines TRBV28 with TRBJ2-5; 7 bases agree with TRBD1. V gave up 5 bases and J gave up 4 bases; unmatched junction bases: 10. This CDR3 is built from 15 residues. Germline V CDR1 and CDR2: MDHEN, SYDVKM. The CDR3 DNA sequence: TGTGCCAGCAGTCGATACAGGGGTGGGGGAGAGACCCAGTACTTC. This sequence encodes CASSRYRGGGETQYF. Supplemented by reference TRBV28 and TRBJ2-5, the full variable domain reads DVKVTQSSRYLVKRTGEKVFLECVQDMDHENMFWYRQDPGLGLRLIYFSYDVKMKEKGDIPEGYSVSREKKERFSLILESASTNQTSMYLCASSRYRGGGETQYFGPGTRLLVL.

The chain uses TRBV10-2 and TRBJ2-1, with D possibly matching TRBD2 (6 bases). V was shortened by 5 bases and J by 7 bases, with 15 bases between the two germline ends. Germline CDR1 and CDR2: WSHSY and SAAADI. The CDR3 contains 14 residues. This CDR3 reads CASSISRGRNEQFF. The CDR3 coding sequence is TGCGCCAGCAGTATTTCACGAGGGAGGAATGAGCAGTTCTTC.

The V and J genes are TRBV5-4 and TRBJ1-2; possible D gene TRBD1, 5 bases. Trimming took 0 bases from V and 6 from J, leaving 18 bases between them. Germline V gene lookup returns CDR1 SGHNT and CDR2 YYREEE (reference sequence). This CDR3 contains 16 residues. In DNA, the CDR3 is TGTGCCAGCAGCTTGGTACACCACACAAGGGGTGATGGCTACACCTTC. Translated: CASSLVHHTRGDGYTF.

The gene calls are TRBV6-5 and TRBJ2-7; TRBD2 might be the D (5 bases). The V gene's germline CDR1 is MNHEY and CDR2 SVGAGI. The CDR3 runs 15 residues. V gave up 7 bases and J gave up 3 bases, with 19 bases separating them. In DNA, the CDR3 is TGTGCCAGCAACCCGGCCCTAGGAGGAAGCTACGAGCAGTACTTC. Translating gives CASNPALGGSYEQYF.

V and J are TRBV18 and TRBJ2-3; possible D gene TRBD2, 7 bases. Germline lookup yields CDR1 KGHSH and CDR2 LQKENI. The V gene lost 1 base and the J gene lost 2 bases, with 16 bases spanning the gap. The CDR3 is 17 residues long. The DNA of the CDR3 is TGTGCCAGCTCACCACAGAGTCGGGGGGCAAACACAGATACGCAGTATTTT. Protein: CASSPQSRGANTDTQYF.

This sequence joins TRBV10-1 and TRBJ1-1; unclear D gene. The V gene's germline CDR1 is WNHNN and CDR2 SYGVQD (reference sequence). The CDR3 contains 12 residues. Trimming left V 6 bases short and J 8 bases short, with 13 bases between. CDR3 bases: TGCGCCAGCAGCCATGCAGGCTCCGAAGCTTTCTTT. Protein: CASSHAGSEAFF.

Regarding this clone: Within the sample, other DNA sequences also encode this same CDR3. This sequence joins TRBV27 and TRBJ1-4; 9 bases map to TRBD1. CDR1 and CDR2 (germline): MNHEY, SMNVEV (reference sequence). The V gene end was trimmed by 6 bases and the J gene end by 6 bases; junction bases not matched to a gene: 8. The CDR3 is 15 amino acids. This CDR3 reads CASSPTGDRDEKLFF. The CDR3 DNA is TGTGCCAGCAGCCCCACCGGGGACAGGGATGAAAAACTGTTTTTT.

V usage is TRBV6-1 and J usage is TRBJ2-5; TRBD2 aligns across 10 bases. Germline trimming cut 8 bases from V and 11 bases from J; bases unmatched to any gene: 14. The germline V gene has CDR1 MNHNS and CDR2 SASEGT. The length of the CDR3 is 14 residues. As DNA, the CDR3 is TGTGCCAGCTTCTCGAGCGGGAGGGCGTGGGAGCAGTACTTC. Protein sequence: CASFSSGRAWEQYF.

The rearrangement uses TRBV5-1 and TRBJ2-3; 7 nucleotides align to TRBD1. Germline CDR1 and CDR2: SGHRS and YFSETQ. With 1 base clipped from V and 0 bases from J, the junction kept 5 bases outside the gene matches. This CDR3 is 16 amino acids long. The CDR3 region has the DNA TGCGCCAGCAGCTTGAATACAGGGGCTAGCACAGATACGCAGTATTTT. This translates into CASSLNTGASTDTQYF.

The V call is TRBV11-2, the J call TRBJ1-4; D may be TRBD1 (6 bases). The length of the CDR3 is 15 residues. Germline V gene data show CDR1 as SGHAT and CDR2 as FQNNGV. V lost 1 base, J lost 7 bases, and 13 bases lay in between. This CDR3 reads CASSLVNRATEKLFF. The CDR3 DNA sequence: TGTGCCAGCAGCTTAGTTAACAGGGCTACTGAAAAACTGTTTTTT. Variable domain in full (rest from reference TRBV11-2 and TRBJ1-4): EAGVAQSPRYKIIEKRQSVAFWCNPISGHATLYWYQQILGQGPKLLIQFQNNGVVDDSQLPKDRFSAERLKGVDSTLKIQPAKLEDSAVYLCASSLVNRATEKLFFGSGTQLSVL.